This T cell receptor beta chain appears in the sequencing data of a study of vaccination effects on CD4 cells after COVID-19. The length of the CDR3 is 13 residues. CDR1 is MDHEN, CDR2 SYDVKM, per germline. The V end lost 3 bases, the J end lost 7 bases, and 13 bases lay between the germline ends. This clone was seen a handful of times. Its antigen is as yet unknown. Some clones are missing from TCRdb's copy, which holds only in-frame ones; the method was immunoSEQ multiplex PCR. The data show tens of thousands of clones, with around 73% seen just once and about 2% held by the top ten. Cells that had been cultured for roughly ten days were the source of isolated CD4+ T cells. The vaccine given was either BNT162b2 or mRNA-1273, in two doses.

V usage is TRBV28 and J usage is TRBJ2-7; weak D call: TRBD1 (7 bases). The sequence was obtained from a human donor who received a COVID-19 vaccine. The starting material was CD4+ T cells from PBMCs cultured without peptide, obtained after COVID-19 vaccination. The CDR3 sequence is CASSLEGAREQYV. CDR3 nucleotide sequence: TGTGCCAGCAGTTTGGAGGGGGCGAGGGAGCAGTACGTC.